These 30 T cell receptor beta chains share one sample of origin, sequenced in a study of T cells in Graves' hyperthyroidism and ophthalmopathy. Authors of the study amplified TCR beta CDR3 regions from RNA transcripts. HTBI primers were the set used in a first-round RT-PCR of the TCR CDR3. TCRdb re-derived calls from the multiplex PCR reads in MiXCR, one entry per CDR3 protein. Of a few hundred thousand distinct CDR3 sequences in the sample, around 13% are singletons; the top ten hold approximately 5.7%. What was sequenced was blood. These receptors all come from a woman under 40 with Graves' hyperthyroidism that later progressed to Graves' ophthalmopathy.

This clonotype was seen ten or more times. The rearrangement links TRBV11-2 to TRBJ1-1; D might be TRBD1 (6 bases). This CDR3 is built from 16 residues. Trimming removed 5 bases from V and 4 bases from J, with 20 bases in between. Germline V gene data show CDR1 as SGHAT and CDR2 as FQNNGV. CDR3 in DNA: TGTGCCAGCAGCATTAATACAGGGCGACGGCGCACTGAAGCTTTCTTT. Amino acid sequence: CASSINTGRRRTEAFF.

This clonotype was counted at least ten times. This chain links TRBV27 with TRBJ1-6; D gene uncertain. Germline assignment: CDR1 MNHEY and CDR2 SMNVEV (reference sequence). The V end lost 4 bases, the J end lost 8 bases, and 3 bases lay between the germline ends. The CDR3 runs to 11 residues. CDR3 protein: CASSWDSPLHF. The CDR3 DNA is TGTGCCAGCAGTTGGGATTCACCCCTCCACTTT.

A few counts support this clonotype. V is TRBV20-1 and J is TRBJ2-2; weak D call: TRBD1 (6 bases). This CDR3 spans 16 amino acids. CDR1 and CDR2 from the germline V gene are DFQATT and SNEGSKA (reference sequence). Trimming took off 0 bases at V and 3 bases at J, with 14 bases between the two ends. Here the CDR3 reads CSARDIEGDDTGELFF. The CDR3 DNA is TGCAGTGCTAGAGATATAGAGGGGGACGACACCGGGGAGCTGTTTTTT.

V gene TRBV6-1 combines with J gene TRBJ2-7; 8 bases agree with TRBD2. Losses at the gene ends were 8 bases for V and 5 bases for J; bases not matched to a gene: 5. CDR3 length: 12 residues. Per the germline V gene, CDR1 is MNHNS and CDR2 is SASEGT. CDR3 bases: TGTGCCAGCCGGGGACTAGTCGACGAGCAGTACTTC. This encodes CASRGLVDEQYF.

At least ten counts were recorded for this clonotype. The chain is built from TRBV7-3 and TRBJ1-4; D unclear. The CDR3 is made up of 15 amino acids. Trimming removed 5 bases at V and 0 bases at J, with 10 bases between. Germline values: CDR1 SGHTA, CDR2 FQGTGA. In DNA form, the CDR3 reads TGTGCCAGCAGCCCAAAAGTTGCAACTAATGAAAAACTGTTTTTT. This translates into CASSPKVATNEKLFF.

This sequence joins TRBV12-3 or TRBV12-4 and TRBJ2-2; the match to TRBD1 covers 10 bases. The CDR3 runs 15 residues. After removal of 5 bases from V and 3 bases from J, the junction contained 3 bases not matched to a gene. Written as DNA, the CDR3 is TGTGCCAGCAGTCTGACAGGGGGCTACACCGGGGAGCTGTTTTTT. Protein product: CASSLTGGYTGELFF.

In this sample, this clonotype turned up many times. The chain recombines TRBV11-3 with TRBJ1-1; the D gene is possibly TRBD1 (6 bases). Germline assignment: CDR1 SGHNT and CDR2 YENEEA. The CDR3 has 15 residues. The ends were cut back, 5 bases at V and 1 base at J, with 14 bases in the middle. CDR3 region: CASSSTRGRNTEAFF. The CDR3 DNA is TGTGCCAGCAGCAGCACGCGGGGGCGGAACACTGAAGCTTTCTTT.

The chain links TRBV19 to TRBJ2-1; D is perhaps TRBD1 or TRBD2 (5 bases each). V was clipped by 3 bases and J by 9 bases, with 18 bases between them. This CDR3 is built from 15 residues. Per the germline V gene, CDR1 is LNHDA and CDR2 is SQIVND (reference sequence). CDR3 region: CASSIQARGLAEQFF. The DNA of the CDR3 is TGTGCCAGTAGTATTCAGGCGAGGGGTCTCGCTGAGCAGTTCTTC.

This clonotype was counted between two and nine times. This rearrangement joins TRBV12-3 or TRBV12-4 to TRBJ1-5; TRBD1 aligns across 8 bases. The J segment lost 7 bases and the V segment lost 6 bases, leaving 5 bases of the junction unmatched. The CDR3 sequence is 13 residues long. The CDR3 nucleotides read TGTGCCAGCAGCTCAGGGACAGGACAGCCCCAGCATTTT. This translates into CASSSGTGQPQHF.

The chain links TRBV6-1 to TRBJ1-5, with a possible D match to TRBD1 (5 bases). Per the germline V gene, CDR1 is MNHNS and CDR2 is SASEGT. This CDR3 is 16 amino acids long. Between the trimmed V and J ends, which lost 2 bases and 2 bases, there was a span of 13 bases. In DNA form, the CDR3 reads TGTGCCAGCAGTGAATATCGGGGGGTAGGCAATCAGCCCCAGCATTTT. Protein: CASSEYRGVGNQPQHF.

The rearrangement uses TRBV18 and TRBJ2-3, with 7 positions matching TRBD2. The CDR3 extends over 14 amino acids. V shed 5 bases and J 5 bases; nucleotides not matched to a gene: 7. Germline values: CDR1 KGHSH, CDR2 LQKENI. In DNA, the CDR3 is TGTGCCAGCTCATCCCCACTAGCGAAAGATACGCAGTATTTT. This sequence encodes CASSSPLAKDTQYF.

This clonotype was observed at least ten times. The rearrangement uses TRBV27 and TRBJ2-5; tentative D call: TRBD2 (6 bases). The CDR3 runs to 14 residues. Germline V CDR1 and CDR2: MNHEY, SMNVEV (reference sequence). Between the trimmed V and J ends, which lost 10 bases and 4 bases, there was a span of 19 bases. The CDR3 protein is CATAFLASGETQYF. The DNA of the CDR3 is TGTGCCACCGCATTTCTAGCGTCAGGAGAGACCCAGTACTTC.

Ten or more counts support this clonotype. CDR3: CASSRRSQDGGNSPLHF. The CDR3 nucleotides are TGCGCCAGCAGCCGCCGATCTCAGGACGGCGGTAATTCACCCCTCCACTTT. The gene calls are TRBV4-1 and TRBJ1-6; D is undetermined. The germline V gene has CDR1 MGHRA and CDR2 YSYEKL. CDR3 length: 17 amino acids. Trimming took off 4 bases at V and 6 bases at J, with 19 bases between the two ends.

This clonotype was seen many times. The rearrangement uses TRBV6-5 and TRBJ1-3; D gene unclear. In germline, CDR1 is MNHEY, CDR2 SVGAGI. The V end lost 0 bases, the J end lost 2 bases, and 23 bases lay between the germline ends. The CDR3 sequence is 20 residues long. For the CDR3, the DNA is TGTGCCAGCAGTTACTCTTCGCCGACAAGGGCGAATACCCCTGGAAACACCATATATTTT. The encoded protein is CASSYSSPTRANTPGNTIYF.

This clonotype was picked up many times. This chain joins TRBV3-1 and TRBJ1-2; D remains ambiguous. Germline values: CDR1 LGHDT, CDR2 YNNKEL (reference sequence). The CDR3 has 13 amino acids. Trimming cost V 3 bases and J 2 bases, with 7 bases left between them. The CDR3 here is CASSQDLNYGYTF. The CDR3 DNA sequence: TGTGCCAGCAGCCAGGACCTAAACTATGGCTACACCTTC.

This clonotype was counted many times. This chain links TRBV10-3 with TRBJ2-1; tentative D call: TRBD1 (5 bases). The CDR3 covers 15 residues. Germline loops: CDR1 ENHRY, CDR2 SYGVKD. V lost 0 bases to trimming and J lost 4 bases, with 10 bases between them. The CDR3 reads CAISESDTLYNEQFF. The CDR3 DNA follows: TGTGCCATCAGTGAGTCGGACACCCTTTACAATGAGCAGTTCTTC.

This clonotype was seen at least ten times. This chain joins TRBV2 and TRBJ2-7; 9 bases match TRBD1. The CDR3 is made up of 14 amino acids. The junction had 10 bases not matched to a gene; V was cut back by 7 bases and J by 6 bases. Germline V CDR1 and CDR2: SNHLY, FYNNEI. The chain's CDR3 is CASILRGQGGEQYF. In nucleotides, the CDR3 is TGTGCCAGCATCCTTAGGGGACAGGGCGGCGAGCAGTACTTC.

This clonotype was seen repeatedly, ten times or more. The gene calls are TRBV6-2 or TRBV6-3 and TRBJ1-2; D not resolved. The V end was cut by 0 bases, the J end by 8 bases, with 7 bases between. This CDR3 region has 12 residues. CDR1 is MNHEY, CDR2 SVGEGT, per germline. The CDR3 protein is CASSYSGYGYTF. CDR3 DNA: TGTGCCAGCAGTTACTCAGGGTACGGCTACACCTTC.

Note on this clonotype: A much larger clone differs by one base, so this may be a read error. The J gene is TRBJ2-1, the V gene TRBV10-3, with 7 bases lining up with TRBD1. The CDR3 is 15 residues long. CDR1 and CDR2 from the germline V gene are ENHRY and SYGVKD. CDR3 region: CTITAREQGYNEQFF. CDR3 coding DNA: TGTACCATCACGGCTAGGGAACAGGGGTACAATGAGCAGTTCTTC.

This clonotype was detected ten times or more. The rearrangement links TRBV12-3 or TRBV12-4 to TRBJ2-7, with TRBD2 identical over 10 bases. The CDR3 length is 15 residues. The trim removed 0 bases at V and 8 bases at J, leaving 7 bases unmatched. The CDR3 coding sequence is TGTGCCAGCAGTTTAGCGCTAGCGGGAGTATCGAAGCAGTACTTC. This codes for CASSLALAGVSKQYF.

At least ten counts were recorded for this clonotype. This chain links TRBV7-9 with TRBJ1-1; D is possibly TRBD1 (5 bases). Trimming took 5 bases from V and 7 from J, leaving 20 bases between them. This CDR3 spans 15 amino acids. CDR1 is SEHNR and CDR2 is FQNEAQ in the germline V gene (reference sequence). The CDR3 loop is CASSEVIPRAYEAFF. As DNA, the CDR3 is TGTGCCAGCAGCGAAGTAATCCCCAGGGCCTATGAAGCTTTCTTT.

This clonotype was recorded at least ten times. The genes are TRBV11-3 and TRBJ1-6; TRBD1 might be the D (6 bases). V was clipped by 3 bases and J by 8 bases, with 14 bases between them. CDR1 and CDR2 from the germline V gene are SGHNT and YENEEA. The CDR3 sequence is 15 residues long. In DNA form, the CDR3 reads TGTGCCAGCAGCTTGGAAAGGGACACCTATTCACCCCTCCACTTT. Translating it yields CASSLERDTYSPLHF.

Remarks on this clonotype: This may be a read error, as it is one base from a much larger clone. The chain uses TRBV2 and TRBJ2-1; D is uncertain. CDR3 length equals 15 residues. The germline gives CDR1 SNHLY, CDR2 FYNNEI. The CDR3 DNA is TGTGCCAGCACGGTTTATGGAAGCTCCTACAGTGAGCAGTTCTTC. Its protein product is CASTVYGSSYSEQFF.

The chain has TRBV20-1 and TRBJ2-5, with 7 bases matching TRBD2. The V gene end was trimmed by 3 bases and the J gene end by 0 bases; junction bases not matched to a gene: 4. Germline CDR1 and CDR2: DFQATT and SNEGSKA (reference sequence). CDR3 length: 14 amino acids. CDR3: CSASTSVYQETQYF. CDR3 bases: TGCAGTGCTAGTACTAGCGTGTACCAAGAGACCCAGTACTTC.

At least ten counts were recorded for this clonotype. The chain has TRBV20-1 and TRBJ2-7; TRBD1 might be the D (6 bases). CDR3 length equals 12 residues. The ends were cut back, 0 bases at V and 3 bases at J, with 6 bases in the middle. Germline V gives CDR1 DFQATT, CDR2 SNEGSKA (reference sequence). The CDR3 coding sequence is TGCAGTGCTAGAGACAGGGGCTACGAGCAGTACTTC. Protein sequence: CSARDRGYEQYF.

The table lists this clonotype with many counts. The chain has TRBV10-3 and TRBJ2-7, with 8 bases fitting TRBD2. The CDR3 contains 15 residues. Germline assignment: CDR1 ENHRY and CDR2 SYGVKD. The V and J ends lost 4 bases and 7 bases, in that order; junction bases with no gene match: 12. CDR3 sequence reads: CAISGRERETWEQYF. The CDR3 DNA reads TGTGCCATCAGTGGAAGGGAGCGGGAGACTTGGGAGCAGTACTTC.

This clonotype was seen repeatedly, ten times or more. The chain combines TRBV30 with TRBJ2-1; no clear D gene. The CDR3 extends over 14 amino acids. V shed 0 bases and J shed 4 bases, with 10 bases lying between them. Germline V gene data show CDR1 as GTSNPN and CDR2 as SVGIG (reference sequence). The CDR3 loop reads CAWSVLSAYNEQFF. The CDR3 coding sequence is TGTGCCTGGAGTGTACTAAGTGCTTACAATGAGCAGTTCTTC.

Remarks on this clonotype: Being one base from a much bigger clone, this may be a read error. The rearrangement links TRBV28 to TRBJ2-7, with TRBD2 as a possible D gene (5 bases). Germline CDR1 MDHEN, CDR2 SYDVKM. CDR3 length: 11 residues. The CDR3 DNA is TGTGTTACAACCGGAGGCTACGAGCAGTGCTTC. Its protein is CVTTGGYEQCF.

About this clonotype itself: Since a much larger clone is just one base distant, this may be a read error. The CDR3, as DNA: TGTGCCAGCAGCCGGGGGACAGGGCAGAACAATTCACCCCTCCACTTT. This encodes CASSRGTGQNNSPLHF. This sequence joins TRBV7-3 and TRBJ1-6, with 9 nucleotides matching TRBD1. The V gene end was trimmed by 5 bases and the J gene end by 7 bases; junction bases not matched to a gene: 9. The length of the CDR3 is 16 residues. Per germline, CDR1 SGHTA and CDR2 FQGTGA.

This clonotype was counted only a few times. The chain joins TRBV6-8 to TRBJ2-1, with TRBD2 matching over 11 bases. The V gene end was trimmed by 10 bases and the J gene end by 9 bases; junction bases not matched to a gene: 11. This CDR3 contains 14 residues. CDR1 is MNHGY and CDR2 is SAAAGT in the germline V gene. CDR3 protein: CATMGTSGSAEQFF. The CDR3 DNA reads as TGTGCCACCATGGGGACTAGCGGTTCCGCTGAGCAGTTCTTC.